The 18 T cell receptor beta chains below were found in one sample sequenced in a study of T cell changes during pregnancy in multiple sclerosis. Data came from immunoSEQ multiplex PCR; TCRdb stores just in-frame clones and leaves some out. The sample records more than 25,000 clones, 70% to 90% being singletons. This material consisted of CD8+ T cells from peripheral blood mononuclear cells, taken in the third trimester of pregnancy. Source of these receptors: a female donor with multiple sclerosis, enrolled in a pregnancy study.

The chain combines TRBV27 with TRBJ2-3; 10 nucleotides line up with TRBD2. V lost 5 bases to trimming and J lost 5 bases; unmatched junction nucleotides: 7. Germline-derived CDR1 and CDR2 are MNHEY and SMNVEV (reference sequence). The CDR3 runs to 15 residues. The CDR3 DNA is TGTGCCAGCAGTCATAGCGGGAGGAGAGAAGATACGCAGTATTTT. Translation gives CASSHSGRREDTQYF.

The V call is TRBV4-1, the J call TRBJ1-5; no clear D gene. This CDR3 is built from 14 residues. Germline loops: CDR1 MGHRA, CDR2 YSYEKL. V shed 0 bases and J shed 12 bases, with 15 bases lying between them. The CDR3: CASSQDLNGKVQHF. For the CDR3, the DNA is TGCGCCAGCAGCCAAGATCTAAACGGGAAGGTCCAGCATTTT.

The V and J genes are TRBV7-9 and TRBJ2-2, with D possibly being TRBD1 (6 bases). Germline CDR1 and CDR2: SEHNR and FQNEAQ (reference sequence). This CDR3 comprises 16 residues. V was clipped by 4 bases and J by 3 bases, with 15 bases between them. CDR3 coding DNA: TGTGCCAGCAGCTCATCGGGACATCGGGACACCGGGGAGCTGTTTTTT. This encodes CASSSSGHRDTGELFF.

CDR3 DNA sequence: TGTGCCAGCAGTTCGGGCCTAGCCGTACGAGGTACGCAGTATTTT. Translation gives CASSSGLAVRGTQYF. J is TRBJ2-3 and V is TRBV6-5; D possibly corresponds to TRBD2 (5 bases). CDR1 is MNHEY, CDR2 SVGAGI, per germline. CDR3 size: 15 residues. Trimming removed 4 bases at V and 8 bases at J, with 19 bases between.

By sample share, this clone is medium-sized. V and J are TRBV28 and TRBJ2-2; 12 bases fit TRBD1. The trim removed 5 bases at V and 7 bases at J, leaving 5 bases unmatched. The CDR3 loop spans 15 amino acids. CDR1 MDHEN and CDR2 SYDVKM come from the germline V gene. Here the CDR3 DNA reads TGTGCCAGCAGTACCGGGACAGGGGGCCACGGGGAGCTGTTTTTT. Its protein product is CASSTGTGGHGELFF.

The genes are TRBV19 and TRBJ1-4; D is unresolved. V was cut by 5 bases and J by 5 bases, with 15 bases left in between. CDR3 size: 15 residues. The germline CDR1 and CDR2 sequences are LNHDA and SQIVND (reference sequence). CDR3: CASSQPGYRNEKLFF. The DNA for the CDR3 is TGTGCCAGTAGTCAACCAGGTTACCGGAATGAAAAACTGTTTTTT.

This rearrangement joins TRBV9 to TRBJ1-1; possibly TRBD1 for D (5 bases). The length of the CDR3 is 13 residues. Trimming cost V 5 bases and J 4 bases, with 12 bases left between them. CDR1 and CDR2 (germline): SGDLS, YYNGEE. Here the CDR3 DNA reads TGTGCCAGCAGTGCCTCAGGGCCCACTGAAGCTTTCTTT. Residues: CASSASGPTEAFF.

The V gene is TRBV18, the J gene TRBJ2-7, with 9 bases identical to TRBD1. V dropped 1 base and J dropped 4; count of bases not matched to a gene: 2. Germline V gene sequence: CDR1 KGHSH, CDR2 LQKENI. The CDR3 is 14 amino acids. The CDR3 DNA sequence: TGTGCCAGCTCACCACGACAGGGGGGATACGAGCAGTACTTC. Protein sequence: CASSPRQGGYEQYF. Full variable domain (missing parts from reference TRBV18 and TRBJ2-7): NAGVMQNPRHLVRRRGQEARLRCSPMKGHSHVYWYRQLPEEGLKFMVYLQKENIIDESGMPKERFSAEFPKEGPSILRIQQVVRGDSAAYFCASSPRQGGYEQYFGPGTRLTVT.

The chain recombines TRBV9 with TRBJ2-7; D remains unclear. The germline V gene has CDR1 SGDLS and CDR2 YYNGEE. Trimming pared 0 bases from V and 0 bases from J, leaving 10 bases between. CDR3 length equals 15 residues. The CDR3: CASSVGGTSSYEQYF. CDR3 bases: TGTGCCAGCAGCGTAGGAGGAACCAGCTCCTACGAGCAGTACTTC.

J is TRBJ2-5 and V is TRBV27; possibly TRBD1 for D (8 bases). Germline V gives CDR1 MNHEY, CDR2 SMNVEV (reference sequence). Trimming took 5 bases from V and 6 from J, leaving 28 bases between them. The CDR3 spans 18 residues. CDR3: CASSTPTSDREGRKTQYF. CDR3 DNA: TGTGCCAGCAGTACTCCTACCTCGGACAGGGAGGGCCGGAAGACCCAGTACTTC.

The CDR3 region has the DNA TGTGCCAGCAGCCAAGGAAGGGGTGGAACCTACGAGCAGTACTTC. Translation gives CASSQGRGGTYEQYF. The chain joins TRBV14 to TRBJ2-7, with a tentative D call TRBD1 (5 bases). The CDR3 is 15 residues long. Germline V lookup: CDR1 SGHDN, CDR2 FVKESK. V shed 1 base and J shed 2 bases, with 12 bases lying between them.

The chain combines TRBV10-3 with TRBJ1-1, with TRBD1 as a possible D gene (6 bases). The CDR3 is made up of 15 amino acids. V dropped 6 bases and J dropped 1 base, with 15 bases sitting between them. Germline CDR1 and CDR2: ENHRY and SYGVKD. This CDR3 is CAIRTGGGGNTEAFF. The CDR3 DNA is TGTGCCATCAGAACAGGAGGGGGGGGGAACACTGAAGCTTTCTTT.

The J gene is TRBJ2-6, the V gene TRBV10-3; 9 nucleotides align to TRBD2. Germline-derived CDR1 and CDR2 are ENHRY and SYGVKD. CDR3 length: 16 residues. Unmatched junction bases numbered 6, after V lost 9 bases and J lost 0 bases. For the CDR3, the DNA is TGTGCCATTGCGACTAGCGGAATCTCTGGGGCCAACGTCCTGACTTTC. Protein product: CAIATSGISGANVLTF.

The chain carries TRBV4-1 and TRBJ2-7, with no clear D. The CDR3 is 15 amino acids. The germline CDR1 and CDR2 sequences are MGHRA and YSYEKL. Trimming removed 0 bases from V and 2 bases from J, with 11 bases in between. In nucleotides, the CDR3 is TGCGCCAGCAGCCAAGATCCAGGAAGAGCCTACGAGCAGTACTTC. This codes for CASSQDPGRAYEQYF.

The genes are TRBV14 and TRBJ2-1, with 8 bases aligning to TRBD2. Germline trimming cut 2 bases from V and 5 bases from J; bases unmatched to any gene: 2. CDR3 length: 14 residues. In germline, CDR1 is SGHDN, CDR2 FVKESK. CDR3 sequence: CASSQLAGNNEQFF. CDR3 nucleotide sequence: TGTGCCAGCAGCCAATTAGCGGGAAACAATGAGCAGTTCTTC. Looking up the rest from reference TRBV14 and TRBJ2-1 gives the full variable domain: EAGVTQFPSHSVIEKGQTVTLRCDPISGHDNLYWYRRVMGKEIKFLLHFVKESKQDESGMPNNRFLAERTGGTYSTLKVQPAELEDSGVYFCASSQLAGNNEQFFGPGTRLTVL.

The CDR3 spells CAISEAGQYNEQFF. Written as DNA, the CDR3 is TGTGCCATCAGTGAGGCCGGACAGTACAATGAGCAGTTCTTC. This rearrangement joins TRBV10-3 to TRBJ2-1, with a weak D call TRBD1 (6 bases). Germline V gene data show CDR1 as ENHRY and CDR2 as SYGVKD. With 2 bases removed from V and 4 bases from J, the gap between germline ends came to 9 bases. The CDR3 loop spans 14 amino acids.

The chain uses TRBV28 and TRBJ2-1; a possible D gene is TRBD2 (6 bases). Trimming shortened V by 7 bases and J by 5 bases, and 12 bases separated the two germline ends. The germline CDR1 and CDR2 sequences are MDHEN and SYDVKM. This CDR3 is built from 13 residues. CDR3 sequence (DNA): TGTGCCAGCAAGAGGGGCGGGAACAATGAGCAGTTCTTC. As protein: CASKRGGNNEQFF.

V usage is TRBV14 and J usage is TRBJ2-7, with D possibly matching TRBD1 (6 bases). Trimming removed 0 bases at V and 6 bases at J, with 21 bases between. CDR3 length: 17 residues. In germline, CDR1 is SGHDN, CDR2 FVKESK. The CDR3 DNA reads TGTGCCAGCAGCCAAGATCTATGGCAGGGGCAAATGGCCGAGCAGTACTTC. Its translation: CASSQDLWQGQMAEQYF.